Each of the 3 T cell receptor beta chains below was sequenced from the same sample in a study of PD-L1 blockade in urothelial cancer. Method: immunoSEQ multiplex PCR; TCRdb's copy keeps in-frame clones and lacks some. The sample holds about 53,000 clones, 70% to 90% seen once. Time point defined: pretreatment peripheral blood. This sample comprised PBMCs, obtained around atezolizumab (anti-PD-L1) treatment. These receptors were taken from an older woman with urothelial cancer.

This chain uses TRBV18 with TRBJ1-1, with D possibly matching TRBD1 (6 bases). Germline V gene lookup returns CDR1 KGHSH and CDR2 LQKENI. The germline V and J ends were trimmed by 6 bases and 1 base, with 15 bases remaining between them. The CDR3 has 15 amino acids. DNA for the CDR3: TGTGCCAGCTCGCCCAGGGGACCGGCGAACACTGAAGCTTTCTTT. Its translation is CASSPRGPANTEAFF.

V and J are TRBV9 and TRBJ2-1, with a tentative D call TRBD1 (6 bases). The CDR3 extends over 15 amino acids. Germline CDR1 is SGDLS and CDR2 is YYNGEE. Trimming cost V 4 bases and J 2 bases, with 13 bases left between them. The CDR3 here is CASSTDRLAYNEQFF. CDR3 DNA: TGTGCCAGCAGCACCGACAGGCTCGCCTACAATGAGCAGTTCTTC.

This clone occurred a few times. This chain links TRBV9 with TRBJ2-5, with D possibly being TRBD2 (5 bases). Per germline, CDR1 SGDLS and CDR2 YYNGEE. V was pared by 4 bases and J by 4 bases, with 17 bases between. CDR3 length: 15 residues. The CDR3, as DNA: TGTGCCAGCAGCCCCCTCACGGGGTTGGTAGAGACCCAGTACTTC. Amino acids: CASSPLTGLVETQYF.